This T cell receptor (beta chain) emerged from a study of shared clonotypes between healthy human individuals. Healthy and HIV-negative, the adult donors had no recent acute infections or vaccinations. Researchers partitioned CD4+ cells into CD45RA+ naive and CD45RA-negative memory subsets. Of note for this clone: As yet, its antigen is unknown. This may arise from a read error, as a much more abundant clone is one base away.

General study results and limits: In general, naive subsets displayed greater estimated richness than memory subsets did. Some naive CD4 clonotypes, roughly 4.5%, turned up in common across four donors.

This CDR3 has 13 amino acids. Germline CDR1 and CDR2: SGHNT and YENEEA. V shed 1 base, J shed 5 bases, and the junction held 0 bases outside the gene matches. The data were produced by immunoSEQ multiplex PCR, yet TCRdb's version contains in-frame clones alone and is incomplete. The repertoire holds over a million clones, around 75% seen once, with around 1.4% in the top ten. The sequence came from a man between 18 and 29 years old in good health. The specimen was memory CD4+ T cells sorted from blood. Subset given: CD45RA-negative fraction. This chain links TRBV11-3 with TRBJ2-3; 7 positions match TRBD2. The CDR3 reads CASSLAGGDTQYF. Here the CDR3 DNA reads TGTGCCAGCAGCTTAGCGGGGGGAGATACGCAGTATTTT.